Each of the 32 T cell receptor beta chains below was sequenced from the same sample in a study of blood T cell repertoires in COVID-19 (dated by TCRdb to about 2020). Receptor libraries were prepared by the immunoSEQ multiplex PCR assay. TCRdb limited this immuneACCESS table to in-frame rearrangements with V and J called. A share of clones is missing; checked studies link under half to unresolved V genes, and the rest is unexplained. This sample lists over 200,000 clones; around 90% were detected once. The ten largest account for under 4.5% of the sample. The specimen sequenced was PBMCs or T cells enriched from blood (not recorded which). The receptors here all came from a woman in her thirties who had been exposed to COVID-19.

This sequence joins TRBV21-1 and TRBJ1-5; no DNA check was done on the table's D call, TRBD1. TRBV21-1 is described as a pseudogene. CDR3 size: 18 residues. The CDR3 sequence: CASSKANIRGKANQPQHF. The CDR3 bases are TGTGCCAGCAGCAAAGCCAATATCAGGGGTAAGGCCAATCAGCCCCAGCATTTT.

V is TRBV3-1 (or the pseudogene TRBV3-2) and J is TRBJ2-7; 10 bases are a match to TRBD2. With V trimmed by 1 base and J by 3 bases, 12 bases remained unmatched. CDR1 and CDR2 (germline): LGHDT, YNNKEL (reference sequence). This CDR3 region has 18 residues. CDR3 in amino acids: CASSQVGLAGAAVYEQYF. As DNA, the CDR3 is TGTGCCAGCAGCCAAGTCGGGCTAGCGGGAGCCGCGGTCTACGAGCAGTACTTC.

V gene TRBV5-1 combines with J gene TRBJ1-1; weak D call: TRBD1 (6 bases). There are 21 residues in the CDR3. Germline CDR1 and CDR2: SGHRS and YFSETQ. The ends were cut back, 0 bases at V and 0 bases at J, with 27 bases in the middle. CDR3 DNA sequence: TGCGCCAGCAGCTTGGCCAAGCTGCGGGGGGCACAGGGCGGCGTGAACACTGAAGCTTTCTTT. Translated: CASSLAKLRGAQGGVNTEAFF.

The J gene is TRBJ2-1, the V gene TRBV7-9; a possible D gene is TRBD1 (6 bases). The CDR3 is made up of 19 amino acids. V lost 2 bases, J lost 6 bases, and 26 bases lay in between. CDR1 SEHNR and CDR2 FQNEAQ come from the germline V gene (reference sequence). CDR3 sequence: CASSLYGQPARVRGNEQFF. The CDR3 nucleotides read TGTGCCAGCAGCTTATACGGGCAGCCGGCCCGGGTCAGGGGCAATGAGCAGTTCTTC.

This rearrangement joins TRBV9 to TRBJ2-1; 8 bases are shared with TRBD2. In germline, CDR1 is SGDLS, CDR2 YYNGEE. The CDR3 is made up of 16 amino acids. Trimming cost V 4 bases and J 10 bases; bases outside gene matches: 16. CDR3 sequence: CASSNGGSNPGGEQFF. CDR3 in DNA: TGTGCCAGCAGCAACGGAGGATCAAACCCGGGGGGGGAGCAGTTCTTC.

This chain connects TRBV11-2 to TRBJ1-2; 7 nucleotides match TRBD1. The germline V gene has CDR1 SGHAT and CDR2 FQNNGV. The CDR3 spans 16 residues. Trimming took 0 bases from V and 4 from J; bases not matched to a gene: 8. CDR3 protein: CASSLEIRGGLYGYTF. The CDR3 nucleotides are TGTGCCAGCAGCTTAGAAATTAGAGGGGGCCTCTATGGCTACACCTTC.

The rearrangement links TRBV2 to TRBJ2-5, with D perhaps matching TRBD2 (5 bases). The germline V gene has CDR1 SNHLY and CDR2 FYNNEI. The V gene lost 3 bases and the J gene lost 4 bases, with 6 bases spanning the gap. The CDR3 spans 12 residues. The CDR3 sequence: CASSERAETQYF. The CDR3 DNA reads TGTGCCAGCAGTGAGAGGGCAGAGACCCAGTACTTC.

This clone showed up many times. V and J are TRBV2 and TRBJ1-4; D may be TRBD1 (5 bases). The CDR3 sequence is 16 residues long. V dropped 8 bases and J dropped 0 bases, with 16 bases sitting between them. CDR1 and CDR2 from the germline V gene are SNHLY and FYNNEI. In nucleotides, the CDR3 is TGTGCCAGCCATGGGGGGGGGAAAGCAACTAATGAAAAACTGTTTTTT. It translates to CASHGGGKATNEKLFF.

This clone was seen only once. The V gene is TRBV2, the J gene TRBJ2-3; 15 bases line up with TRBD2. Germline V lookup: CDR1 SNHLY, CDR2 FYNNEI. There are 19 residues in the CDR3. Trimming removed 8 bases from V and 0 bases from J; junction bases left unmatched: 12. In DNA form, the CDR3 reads TGTGCCAGCGGAATTTCCGGGACTAGCGGGAGGCCTAGCACAGATACGCAGTATTTT. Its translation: CASGISGTSGRPSTDTQYF.

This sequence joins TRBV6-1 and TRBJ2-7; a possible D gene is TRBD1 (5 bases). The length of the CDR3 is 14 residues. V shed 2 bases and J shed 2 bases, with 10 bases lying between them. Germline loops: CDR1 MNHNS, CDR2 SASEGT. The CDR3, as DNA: TGTGCCAGCAGTGAAATTGCAGGGACCTACGAGCAGTACTTC. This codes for CASSEIAGTYEQYF.

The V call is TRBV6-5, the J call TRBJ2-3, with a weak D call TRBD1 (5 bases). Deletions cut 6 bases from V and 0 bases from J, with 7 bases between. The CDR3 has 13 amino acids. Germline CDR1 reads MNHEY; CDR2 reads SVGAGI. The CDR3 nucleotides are TGTGCCAGCAGCCGACAGAGCACAGATACGCAGTATTTT. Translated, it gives CASSRQSTDTQYF.

The CDR3 nucleotides read TGTGCCTGGAATAATCAAGTGGAGCGACTTCAAGCTTTCTTT. It is translated as CAWNNQVERLQAFF. The rearrangement joins TRBV30 to TRBJ1-1, with no clear D. This CDR3 contains 14 residues. Trimming left V 4 bases short and J 9 bases short, with 21 bases between. CDR1 is GTSNPN, CDR2 SVGIG, per germline (reference sequence).

The CDR3 bases are TGTGCCAGCAGCTCGACTGCAGGGATAACCTACGAGCAGTACTTC. It translates to CASSSTAGITYEQYF. The V and J genes are TRBV11-2 and TRBJ2-7; tentatively, D is TRBD1 (5 bases). The CDR3 sequence is 15 residues long. From germline, CDR1 is SGHAT and CDR2 FQNNGV. With 4 bases removed from V and 2 bases from J, the gap between germline ends came to 15 bases.

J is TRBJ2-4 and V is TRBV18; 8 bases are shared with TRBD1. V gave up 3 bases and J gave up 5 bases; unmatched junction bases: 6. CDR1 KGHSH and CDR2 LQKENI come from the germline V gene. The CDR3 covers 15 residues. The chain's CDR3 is CASSPGGQGENIQYF. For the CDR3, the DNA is TGTGCCAGCTCACCGGGCGGACAGGGAGAAAACATTCAGTACTTC.

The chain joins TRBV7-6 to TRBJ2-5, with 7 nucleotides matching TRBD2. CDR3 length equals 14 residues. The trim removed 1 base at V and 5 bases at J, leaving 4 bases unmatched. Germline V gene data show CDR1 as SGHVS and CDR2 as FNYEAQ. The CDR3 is CASSLVRGGETQYF. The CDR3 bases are TGTGCCAGCAGCTTAGTCCGGGGAGGGGAGACCCAGTACTTC.

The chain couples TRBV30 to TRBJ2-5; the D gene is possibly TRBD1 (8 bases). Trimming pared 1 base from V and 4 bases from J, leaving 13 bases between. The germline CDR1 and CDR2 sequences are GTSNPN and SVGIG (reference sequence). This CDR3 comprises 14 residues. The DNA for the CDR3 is TGTGCCTGGAGTGACAGGGGGGGTTCAGAGACCCAGTACTTC. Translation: CAWSDRGGSETQYF.

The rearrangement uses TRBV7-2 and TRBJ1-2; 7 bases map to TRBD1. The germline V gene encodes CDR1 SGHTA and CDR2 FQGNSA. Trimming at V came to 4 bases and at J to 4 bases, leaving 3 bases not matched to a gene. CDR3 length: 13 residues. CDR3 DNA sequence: TGTGCCAGCAGCTACAGGGGTAGCTATGGCTACACCTTC. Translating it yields CASSYRGSYGYTF.

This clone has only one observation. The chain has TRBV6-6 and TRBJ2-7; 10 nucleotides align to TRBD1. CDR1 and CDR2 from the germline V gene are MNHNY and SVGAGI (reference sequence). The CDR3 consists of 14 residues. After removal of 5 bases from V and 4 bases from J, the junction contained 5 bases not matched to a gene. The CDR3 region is CASSAGQGWYEQYF. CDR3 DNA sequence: TGTGCCAGCAGTGCGGGACAGGGGTGGTACGAGCAGTACTTC.

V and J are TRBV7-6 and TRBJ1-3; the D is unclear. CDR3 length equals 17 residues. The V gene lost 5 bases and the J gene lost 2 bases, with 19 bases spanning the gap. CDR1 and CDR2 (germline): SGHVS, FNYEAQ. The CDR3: CASSATMAPGAGNTIYF. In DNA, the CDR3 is TGTGCCAGCAGCGCAACCATGGCCCCGGGAGCTGGAAACACCATATATTTT.

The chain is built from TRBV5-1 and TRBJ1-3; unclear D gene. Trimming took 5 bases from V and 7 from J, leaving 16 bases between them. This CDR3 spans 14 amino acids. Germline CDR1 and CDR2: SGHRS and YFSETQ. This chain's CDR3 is CASRPGREGNTIYF. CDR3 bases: TGCGCCAGCAGACCCGGGAGGGAAGGTAACACCATATATTTT.

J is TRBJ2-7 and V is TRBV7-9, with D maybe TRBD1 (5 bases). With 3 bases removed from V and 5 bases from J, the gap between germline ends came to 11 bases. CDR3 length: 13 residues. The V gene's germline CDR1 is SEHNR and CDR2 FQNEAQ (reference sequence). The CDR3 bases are TGTGCCAGCAGCTTTAAGCAGGGTCACGAGCAGTACTTC. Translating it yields CASSFKQGHEQYF.

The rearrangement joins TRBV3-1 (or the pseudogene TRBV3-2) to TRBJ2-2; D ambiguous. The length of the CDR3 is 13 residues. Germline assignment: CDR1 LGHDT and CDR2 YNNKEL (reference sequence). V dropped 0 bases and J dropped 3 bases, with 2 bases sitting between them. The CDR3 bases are TGTGCCAGCAGCCAAGACGACACCGGGGAGCTGTTTTTT. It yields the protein CASSQDDTGELFF.

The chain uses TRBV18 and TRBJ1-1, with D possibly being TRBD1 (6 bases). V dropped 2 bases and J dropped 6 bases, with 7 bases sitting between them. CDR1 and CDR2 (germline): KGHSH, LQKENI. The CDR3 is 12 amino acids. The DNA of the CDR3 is TGTGCCAGCTCACCAGGACAGCCTGAAGCTTTCTTT. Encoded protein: CASSPGQPEAFF.

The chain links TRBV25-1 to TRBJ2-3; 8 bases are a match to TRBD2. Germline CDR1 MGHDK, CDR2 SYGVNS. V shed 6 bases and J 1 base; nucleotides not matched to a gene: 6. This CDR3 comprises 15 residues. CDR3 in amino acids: CASSPAGGGTDTQYF. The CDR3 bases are TGTGCCAGCAGCCCGGCCGGGGGGGGCACAGATACGCAGTATTTT.

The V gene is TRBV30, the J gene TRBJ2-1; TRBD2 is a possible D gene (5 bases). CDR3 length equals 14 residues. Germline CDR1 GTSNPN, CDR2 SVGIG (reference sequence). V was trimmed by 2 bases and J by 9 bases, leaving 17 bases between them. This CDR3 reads CAWSRLAPFGEQFF. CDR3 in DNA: TGTGCCTGGAGTCGTCTAGCTCCTTTTGGTGAGCAGTTCTTC.

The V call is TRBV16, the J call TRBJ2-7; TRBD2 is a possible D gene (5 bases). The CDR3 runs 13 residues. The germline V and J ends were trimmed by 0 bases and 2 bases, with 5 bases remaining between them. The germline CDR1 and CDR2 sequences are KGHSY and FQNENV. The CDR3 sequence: CASSQSGAYEQYF. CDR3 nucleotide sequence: TGTGCCAGCAGCCAATCCGGGGCCTACGAGCAGTACTTC.

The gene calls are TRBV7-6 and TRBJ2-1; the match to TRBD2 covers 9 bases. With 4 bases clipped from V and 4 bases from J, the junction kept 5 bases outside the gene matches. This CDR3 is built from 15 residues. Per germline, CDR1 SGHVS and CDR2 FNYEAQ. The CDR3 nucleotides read TGTGCCAGCAGCTCGACTAGCGGATTTTACAATGAGCAGTTCTTC. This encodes CASSSTSGFYNEQFF.

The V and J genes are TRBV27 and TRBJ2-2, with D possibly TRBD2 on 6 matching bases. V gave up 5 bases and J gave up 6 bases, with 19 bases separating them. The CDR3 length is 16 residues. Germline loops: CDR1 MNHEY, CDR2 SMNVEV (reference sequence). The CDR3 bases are TGTGCCAGCAGTCACGTAGGGACTTATGGTCCCGGGGAGCTGTTTTTT. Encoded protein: CASSHVGTYGPGELFF.

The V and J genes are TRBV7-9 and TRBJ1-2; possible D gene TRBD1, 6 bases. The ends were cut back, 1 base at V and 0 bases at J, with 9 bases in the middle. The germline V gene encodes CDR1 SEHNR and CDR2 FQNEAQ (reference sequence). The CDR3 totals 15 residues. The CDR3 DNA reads TGTGCCAGCAGCTTAGATGCAGGGGCTAACTATGGCTACACCTTC. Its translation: CASSLDAGANYGYTF.

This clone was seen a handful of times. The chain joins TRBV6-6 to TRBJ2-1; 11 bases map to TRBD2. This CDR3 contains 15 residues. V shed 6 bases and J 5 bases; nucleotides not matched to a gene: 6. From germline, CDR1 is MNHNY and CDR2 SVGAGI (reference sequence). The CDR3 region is CASSQKTSGNNEQFF. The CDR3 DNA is TGTGCCAGCAGCCAAAAGACTAGCGGGAACAATGAGCAGTTCTTC.

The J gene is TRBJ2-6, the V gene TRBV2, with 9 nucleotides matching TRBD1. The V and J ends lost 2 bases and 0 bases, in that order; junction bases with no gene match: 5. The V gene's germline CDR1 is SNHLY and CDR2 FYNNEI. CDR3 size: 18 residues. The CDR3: CASSELGQGSSGANVLTF. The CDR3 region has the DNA TGTGCCAGCAGTGAACTTGGACAGGGGAGCTCTGGGGCCAACGTCCTGACTTTC.

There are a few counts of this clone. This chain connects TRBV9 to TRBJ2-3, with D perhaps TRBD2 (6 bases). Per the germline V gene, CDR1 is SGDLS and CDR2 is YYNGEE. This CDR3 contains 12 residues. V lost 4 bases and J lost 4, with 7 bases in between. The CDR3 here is CASSTGADTQYF. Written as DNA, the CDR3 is TGTGCCAGCAGCACGGGGGCAGATACGCAGTATTTT.